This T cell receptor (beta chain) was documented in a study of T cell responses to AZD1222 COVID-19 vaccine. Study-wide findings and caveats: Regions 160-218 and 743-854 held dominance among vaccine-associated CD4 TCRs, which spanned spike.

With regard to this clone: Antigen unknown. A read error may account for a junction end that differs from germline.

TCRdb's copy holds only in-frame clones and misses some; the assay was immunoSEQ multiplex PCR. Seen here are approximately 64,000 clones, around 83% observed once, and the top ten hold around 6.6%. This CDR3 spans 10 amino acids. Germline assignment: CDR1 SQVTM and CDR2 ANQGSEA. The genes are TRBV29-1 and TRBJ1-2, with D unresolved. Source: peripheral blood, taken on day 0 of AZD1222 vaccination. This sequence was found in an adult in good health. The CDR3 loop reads CSVEDRGFAF. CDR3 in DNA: TGCAGCGTTGAAGATCGGGGATTCGCCTTC.